Below, 23 T cell receptor beta chains from the same sample are listed, as sequenced in a study of CD8 T cell repertoires and HIV-1 epitope variants (dated by TCRdb to about 2020). The library was produced with the immunoSEQ multiplex PCR assay. Here the immuneACCESS table is served through TCRdb, limited to in-frame sequences with V and J called. Missing clones are a known gap in these copies; in checked studies unresolved V genes cover under half, and the rest lacks a known reason. Recorded for this sample are approximately 5,300 clones; under 70% of them occurred a single time. The top ten constitute roughly 44% of the sample. The antigens for these receptors are not known. Input material: cultured CD8+ T cells derived from PBMCs. The source of these receptors is a male donor with HIV.

V gene TRBV2 combines with J gene TRBJ2-1; 7 bases align to TRBD2. Germline V gene lookup returns CDR1 SNHLY and CDR2 FYNNEI. CDR3 length: 11 residues. Germline trimming cut 2 bases from V and 14 bases from J; bases unmatched to any gene: 3. CDR3 sequence (DNA): TGTGCCAGCAGTGAAACTCTAGCGGAGTTCTTC. It specifies CASSETLAEFF.

V usage is TRBV11-2 and J usage is TRBJ2-2; D is uncertain. The germline CDR1 and CDR2 sequences are SGHAT and FQNNGV. The CDR3 is 14 residues long. For the CDR3, the DNA is TGTGTCAGTACAGAGGTAATAAACACCGGGGAGCTGTTTTTT. It is translated as CVSTEVINTGELFF.

V and J are TRBV6-6 and TRBJ1-4; a possible D gene is TRBD1 (5 bases). This CDR3 is 13 amino acids long. The V end was cut by 2 bases, the J end by 10 bases, with 11 bases between. The V gene's germline CDR1 is MNHNY and CDR2 SVGAGI (reference sequence). CDR3 coding DNA: TGTGCCAGCAGTTACAAATGGGGACTAAAACTGTTTTTT. Translation: CASSYKWGLKLFF.

This clone came up once. The gene calls are TRBV2 and TRBJ1-1; D is unresolved. Trimming stripped 7 bases from V and 1 base from J, with 10 bases between. CDR1 SNHLY and CDR2 FYNNEI come from the germline V gene. The CDR3 contains 13 residues. The CDR3 loop is CASTEDGNTEAFF. Here the CDR3 DNA reads TGTGCCAGCACCGAGGACGGGAACACTGAAGCTTTCTTT.

Note on this clone: Other DNA sequences from this sample encode an identical CDR3 as well. This chain uses TRBV15 with TRBJ1-2; D gene unclear. Germline V lookup: CDR1 LNHNV, CDR2 YYDKDF (reference sequence). The CDR3 spans 13 residues. V lost 5 bases, J lost 8 bases, and 15 bases lay in between. For the CDR3, the DNA is TGTGCCACCAGCCCACGATTGCTGGGCGGCTACACCTTC. Residues: CATSPRLLGGYTF.

In its sample, this clone was seen a few times. The CDR3 DNA follows: TGTGCCAGCAGTTCTGGGTGGGATGAGCAGTTCTTC. This codes for CASSSGWDEQFF. The rearrangement uses TRBV6-1 and TRBJ2-1; no clear D gene. Germline CDR1 and CDR2: MNHNS and SASEGT. The V end was cut by 5 bases, the J end by 8 bases, with 10 bases between. The CDR3 spans 12 residues.

The rearrangement links TRBV7-9 to TRBJ2-2; TRBD2 aligns across 15 bases. The junction had 3 bases not matched to a gene; V was cut back by 6 bases and J by 7 bases. CDR3 length: 15 residues. Germline V gives CDR1 SEHNR, CDR2 FQNEAQ (reference sequence). CDR3 sequence reads: CASRPGLAGGGELFF. The CDR3 DNA sequence: TGTGCCAGCAGACCGGGACTAGCGGGAGGCGGGGAGCTGTTTTTT.

J is TRBJ2-7 and V is TRBV4-1; 10 bases agree with TRBD2. The CDR3 consists of 14 residues. The junction had 3 bases not matched to a gene; V was cut back by 2 bases and J by 5 bases. From germline, CDR1 is MGHRA and CDR2 YSYEKL. The CDR3 bases are TGCGCCAGCAGCCAACTAGCGGGAGACCACGAGCAGTACTTC. It codes for CASSQLAGDHEQYF.

J is TRBJ2-3 and V is TRBV5-6, with a weak D call TRBD2 (6 bases). Germline assignment: CDR1 SGHDT and CDR2 YYEEEE. The ends were cut back, 1 base at V and 2 bases at J, with 14 bases in the middle. The CDR3 extends over 16 amino acids. The CDR3 DNA reads as TGTGCCAGCAGCTTGTTCCGACTAGTCTCCACAGATACGCAGTATTTT. This translates into CASSLFRLVSTDTQYF.

This chain connects TRBV13 to TRBJ2-1; TRBD1 aligns across 12 bases. Germline V CDR1 and CDR2: PRHDT, FYEKMQ (reference sequence). CDR3 size: 15 residues. With V trimmed by 6 bases and J by 6 bases, 6 bases remained unmatched. Here the CDR3 DNA reads TGTGCCAGCAGTATTGGGACAGGGGGCTTCAATGAGCAGTTCTTC. Translation gives CASSIGTGGFNEQFF.

This clone was seen a single time. The chain is built from TRBV7-6 and TRBJ2-7, with D possibly being TRBD1 or TRBD2 (5 bases each). V lost 5 bases, J lost 0 bases, and 11 bases lay in between. Looked up from germline, CDR1 is SGHVS and CDR2 is FNYEAQ. The CDR3 is made up of 14 amino acids. This CDR3 reads CASSPGTDSYEQYF. The DNA for the CDR3 is TGTGCCAGCAGCCCCGGGACGGACTCCTACGAGCAGTACTTC. The variable domain in full, with the rest retrieved from reference TRBV7-6 and TRBJ2-7, is GAGVSQSPRYKVTKRGQDVALRCDPISGHVSLYWYRQALGQGPEFLTYFNYEAQQDKSGLPNDRFSAERPEGSISTLTIQRTEQRDSAMYRCASSPGTDSYEQYFGPGTRLTVT.

This clone has only a few counts. The chain carries TRBV9 and TRBJ2-7, with 7 bases identical to TRBD2. CDR3 length: 14 amino acids. Germline values: CDR1 SGDLS, CDR2 YYNGEE. The trim removed 3 bases at V and 4 bases at J, leaving 7 bases unmatched. The CDR3: CASSAGTTLYEQYF. The DNA of the CDR3 is TGTGCCAGCAGCGCCGGGACTACCCTTTACGAGCAGTACTTC.

The CDR3 reads CASSLGTGGEKLFF. The CDR3 DNA reads TGTGCCAGCAGCTTAGGGACAGGGGGGGAAAAACTGTTTTTT. The chain employs TRBV11-2 and TRBJ1-4; 10 bases line up with TRBD1. CDR1 and CDR2 (germline): SGHAT, FQNNGV. The CDR3 is made up of 14 amino acids. Trimming cost V 1 base and J 8 bases; bases outside gene matches: 1. The full variable domain, with the rest looked up from reference TRBV11-2 and TRBJ1-4, is EAGVAQSPRYKIIEKRQSVAFWCNPISGHATLYWYQQILGQGPKLLIQFQNNGVVDDSQLPKDRFSAERLKGVDSTLKIQPAKLEDSAVYLCASSLGTGGEKLFFGSGTQLSVL.

V usage is TRBV4-1 and J usage is TRBJ2-3; D is possibly TRBD1 (6 bases). The ends were cut back, 7 bases at V and 0 bases at J, with 17 bases in the middle. CDR1 and CDR2 (germline): MGHRA, YSYEKL. The CDR3 extends over 16 amino acids. The CDR3 is CASNLGPGASTDTQYF. DNA of the CDR3: TGCGCCAGCAATCTTGGGCCAGGGGCGAGCACAGATACGCAGTATTTT.

The genes are TRBV21-1 and TRBJ2-7; the table's D gene call, TRBD1, was not cross checked with the DNA. TRBV21-1 is termed a pseudogene. The CDR3 length is 17 residues. CDR3 loop: CASSKGRQGIVAYEQYF. The CDR3, as DNA: TGTGCCAGCAGCAAAGGGCGACAGGGCATCGTCGCGTACGAGCAGTACTTC.

The chain is built from TRBV19 and TRBJ2-2, with D maybe TRBD2 (6 bases). The CDR3 contains 15 residues. V lost 7 bases and J 2 bases, leaving 14 bases between the germline ends. The V gene's germline CDR1 is LNHDA and CDR2 SQIVND (reference sequence). This chain's CDR3 is CASTTEGLNTGELFF. DNA for the CDR3: TGTGCCAGTACTACCGAGGGACTTAACACCGGGGAGCTGTTTTTT.

This clone was seen only a few times. The CDR3 loop is CASSQEKNTEAFF. Here the CDR3 DNA reads TGTGCCAGCAGCCAAGAAAAGAACACTGAAGCTTTCTTT. The gene calls are TRBV4-2 and TRBJ1-1, with no clear D. In germline, CDR1 is LGHNA, CDR2 YNFKEQ. V was pared by 0 bases and J by 1 base, with 3 bases between. The CDR3 spans 13 residues.

The rearrangement joins TRBV7-3 to TRBJ2-1; a weak D match, TRBD1 (5 bases). There are 15 residues in the CDR3. V shed 6 bases and J shed 0 bases, with 12 bases lying between them. CDR1 and CDR2 (germline): SGHTA, FQGTGA. The CDR3 nucleotides are TGTGCCAGCAGTTGGAGACAGAGCTCCTACAATGAGCAGTTCTTC. Translating it yields CASSWRQSSYNEQFF.

Only a few counts were recorded for this clone. V is TRBV27 and J is TRBJ1-4; D gene uncertain. In germline, CDR1 is MNHEY, CDR2 SMNVEV (reference sequence). The CDR3 length is 15 residues. The V gene lost 6 bases and the J gene lost 8 bases, with 19 bases spanning the gap. For the CDR3, the DNA is TGTGCCAGCAGCCTAGACCCCGGACCGGGAGAAAAACTGTTTTTT. Translated: CASSLDPGPGEKLFF.

This rearrangement joins TRBV2 to TRBJ1-1; the D is unclear. The V gene lost 2 bases and the J gene lost 5 bases, with 6 bases spanning the gap. CDR1 and CDR2 from the germline V gene are SNHLY and FYNNEI. There are 12 residues in the CDR3. CDR3 DNA: TGTGCCAGCAGTGAATGGGGAACTGAAGCTTTCTTT. Its translation is CASSEWGTEAFF.

The chain carries TRBV15 and TRBJ1-1; D remains ambiguous. V lost 0 bases and J lost 4, with 9 bases in between. The CDR3 totals 14 residues. CDR1 and CDR2 (germline): LNHNV, YYDKDF (reference sequence). The CDR3 loop reads CATSRDNAGTEAFF. The CDR3 DNA reads TGTGCCACCAGCAGAGATAACGCCGGCACTGAAGCTTTCTTT. The whole variable domain, remainder taken from reference TRBV15 and TRBJ1-1, is DAMVIQNPRYQVTQFGKPVTLSCSQTLNHNVMYWYQQKSSQAPKLLFHYYDKDFNNEADTPDNFQSRRPNTSFCFLDIRSPGLGDTAMYLCATSRDNAGTEAFFGQGTRLTVV.

In this sample, this clone turned up once. The V gene is TRBV4-3, the J gene TRBJ1-1; D unclear. V was trimmed by 0 bases and J by 0 bases, leaving 11 bases between them. Germline CDR1 and CDR2: LGHNA and YSLEER. The CDR3 contains 16 residues. The CDR3 loop is CASSQEADLMNTEAFF. CDR3 nucleotide sequence: TGCGCCAGCAGCCAAGAGGCAGATCTTATGAACACTGAAGCTTTCTTT.

The chain is built from TRBV5-1 and TRBJ1-1, with a weak D call TRBD1 (6 bases). V was trimmed by 4 bases and J by 1 base, leaving 14 bases between them. Germline loops: CDR1 SGHRS, CDR2 YFSETQ. The length of the CDR3 is 15 residues. CDR3 DNA sequence: TGCGCCAGCAGCCTAAAACAACAGGGGAACACTGAAGCTTTCTTT. Translation gives CASSLKQQGNTEAFF.